This TCR beta chain is drawn from a study of blood T cells in healthy people across ages. The authors ran a second PCR of roughly 6 to 11 cycles using a sample-barcoded 5' primer and a J-beta primer mix. In TCRdb, the 5' RACE reads were re-called with MiXCR into one record per CDR3 protein. Of 450,000 to 700,000 distinct CDR3 sequences in the sample, about 26% were seen once. Germline loops: CDR1 SGHTA, CDR2 FQGNSA. The CDR3 consists of 15 residues. Trimming removed 5 bases from V and 7 bases from J, with 17 bases in between. The chain employs TRBV7-2 and TRBJ1-4; D is perhaps TRBD1 (5 bases). This TCR came from a woman in her 70s in good health. The sequenced material came from blood. Here the CDR3 DNA reads TGTGCCAGCAGCCGACGTCGGGACGGGAGTGAAAAACTGTTTTTT. Protein: CASSRRRDGSEKLFF. The variable domain in full, with the rest retrieved from reference TRBV7-2 and TRBJ1-4, is GAGVSQSPSNKVTEKGKDVELRCDPISGHTALYWYRQSLGQGLEFLIYFQGNSAPDKSGLPSDRFSAERTGGSVSTLTIQRTQQEDSAVYLCASSRRRDGSEKLFFGSGTQLSVL.